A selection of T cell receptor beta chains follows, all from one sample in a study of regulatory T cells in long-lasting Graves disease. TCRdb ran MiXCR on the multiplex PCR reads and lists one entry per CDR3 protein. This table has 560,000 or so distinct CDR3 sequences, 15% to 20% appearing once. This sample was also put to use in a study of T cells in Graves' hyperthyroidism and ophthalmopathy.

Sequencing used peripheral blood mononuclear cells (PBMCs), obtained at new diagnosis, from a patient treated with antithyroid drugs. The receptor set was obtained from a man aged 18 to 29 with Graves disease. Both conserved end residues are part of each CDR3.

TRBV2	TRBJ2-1	CASSGRTSGRFHEQFF
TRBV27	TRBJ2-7	CASSLKVGTQGDEQYF
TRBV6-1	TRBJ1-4	CASRGVQLNEKLFF
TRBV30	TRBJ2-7	CAWSPTSGNEQYF
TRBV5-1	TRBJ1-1	CASNLADYRARGEYTEAFF
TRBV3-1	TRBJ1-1	CASSHHGQGNTEAFF
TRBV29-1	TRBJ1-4	CSVVTEDSYEKLFF
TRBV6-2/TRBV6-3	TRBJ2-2	CASAPTLANTGELFF
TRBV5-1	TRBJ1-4	CASSFGGGGNEKLFF
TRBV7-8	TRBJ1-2	CASSPRGDMGYPNYGYTF
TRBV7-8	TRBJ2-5	CASSPRGGWKTQYF
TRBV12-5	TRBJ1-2	CASGLPTGVYTF
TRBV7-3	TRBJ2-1	CASSLTRRLAGGEQFF
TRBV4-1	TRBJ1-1	CASSQDSARGVREAFF
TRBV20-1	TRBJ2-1	CSAKSGTCNEQFF
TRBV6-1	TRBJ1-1	CASSEAGGWSAEAFF
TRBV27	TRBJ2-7	CASKDPRGSSSYEQYF
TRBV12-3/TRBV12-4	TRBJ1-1	CASTGMQGALKAFF
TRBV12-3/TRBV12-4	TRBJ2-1	CASTGRVSFDEQFF
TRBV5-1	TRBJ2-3	CASSPALSGSTDTQYF
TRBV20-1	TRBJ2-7	CSAGTGGLEQYF
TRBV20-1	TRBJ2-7	CSASPTARGYEQYF
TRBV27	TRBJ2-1	CASSLYGPSYNEQFF
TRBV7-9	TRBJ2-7	CASSRPGPSTSYEQYF
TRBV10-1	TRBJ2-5	CASSPGRGAAAQYF
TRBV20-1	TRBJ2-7	CSANPTSGVTYEQYF
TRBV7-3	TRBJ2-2	CASSSHPIGRDTGELFF
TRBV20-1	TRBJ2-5	CSAPSDRGQETQYF
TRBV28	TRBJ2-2	CASRTSGGNTGELFF